One and the same sample provided the 13 T cell receptor beta chains below, sequenced in a study of vaccination effects on CD4 cells after COVID-19. With roughly 9 days of culture completed, CD4+ T cells were isolated. Method: immunoSEQ multiplex PCR; TCRdb's copy keeps in-frame clones and lacks some. The sample has 50,000 to 70,000 clones; about 72% are singletons. The antigens these receptors bind are not known. The source was CD4+ T cells from PBMCs cultured without peptide, collected before COVID-19 vaccination. The receptor source for this set is a human donor who had a prior SARS-CoV-2 infection.

The chain combines TRBV20-1 with TRBJ2-3; D remains unclear. This CDR3 region has 11 residues. Trimming took off 3 bases at V and 6 bases at J, with 7 bases between the two ends. Germline loops: CDR1 DFQATT, CDR2 SNEGSKA (reference sequence). CDR3 loop: CSARDLDTQYF. The CDR3 DNA reads TGCAGTGCTAGGGACCTCGATACGCAGTATTTT.

This chain links TRBV5-6 with TRBJ2-1, with 7 bases lining up with TRBD2. The ends lost 4 bases at V and 1 base at J; junction bases unmatched: 8. CDR3 length: 16 amino acids. The germline V gene encodes CDR1 SGHDT and CDR2 YYEEEE. The CDR3 is CASSPPWGGSYNEQFF. DNA for the CDR3: TGTGCCAGCAGCCCCCCTTGGGGGGGATCCTACAATGAGCAGTTCTTC.

This clone has only a few counts. The V and J genes are TRBV28 and TRBJ1-4; the D gene is possibly TRBD1 (5 bases). V lost 6 bases, J lost 5 bases, and 7 bases lay in between. CDR3 size: 12 residues. Looked up from germline, CDR1 is MDHEN and CDR2 is SYDVKM. The CDR3 DNA is TGTGCCAGCAGCGAGGGGAATGAAAAACTGTTTTTT. Its protein product is CASSEGNEKLFF.

The CDR3 coding sequence is TGTGCCAGCTCACCAACCGGGACCCCAGTACATGAAGCTTTCTTT. This encodes CASSPTGTPVHEAFF. This rearrangement joins TRBV18 to TRBJ1-1; D might be TRBD1 (5 bases). The CDR3 length is 15 residues. The ends were cut back, 2 bases at V and 7 bases at J, with 17 bases in the middle. Germline CDR1 reads KGHSH; CDR2 reads LQKENI. The variable domain in full, completed from reference TRBV18 and TRBJ1-1, reads NAGVMQNPRHLVRRRGQEARLRCSPMKGHSHVYWYRQLPEEGLKFMVYLQKENIIDESGMPKERFSAEFPKEGPSILRIQQVVRGDSAAYFCASSPTGTPVHEAFFGQGTRLTVV.

This clone was counted a few times. The chain employs TRBV24-1 and TRBJ2-2; 10 nucleotides agree with TRBD2. The trim removed 3 bases at V and 4 bases at J, leaving 7 bases unmatched. The CDR3 loop spans 17 amino acids. The germline V gene encodes CDR1 KGHDR and CDR2 SFDVKD. CDR3 sequence: CATSDAGLAHFTGELFF. The DNA of the CDR3 is TGTGCCACCAGTGATGCGGGACTAGCGCACTTCACCGGGGAGCTGTTTTTT.

The rearrangement uses TRBV27 and TRBJ1-4, with 7 bases aligning to TRBD1. The germline V gene encodes CDR1 MNHEY and CDR2 SMNVEV (reference sequence). Trimming at V came to 2 bases and at J to 8 bases, leaving 8 bases not matched to a gene. The CDR3 sequence is 15 residues long. The CDR3 DNA follows: TGTGCCAGCAGTTTAAAAGCGACAGGGTGGGAAAAACTGTTTTTT. Translating gives CASSLKATGWEKLFF.

The chain joins TRBV5-1 to TRBJ1-1, with a weak D call TRBD1 (5 bases). Germline loops: CDR1 SGHRS, CDR2 YFSETQ. V lost 4 bases, J lost 1 base, and 14 bases lay in between. This CDR3 comprises 15 residues. The CDR3 nucleotides read TGCGCCAGCAGCCAAACTACAGGAGGGAACACTGAAGCTTTCTTT. Translating gives CASSQTTGGNTEAFF.

The chain uses TRBV11-2 and TRBJ1-3; D remains ambiguous. Trimming stripped 1 base from V and 6 bases from J, with 7 bases between. The CDR3 runs 13 residues. Per germline, CDR1 SGHAT and CDR2 FQNNGV. The CDR3 DNA reads TGTGCCAGCAGCTTAGGGCAGGAAAACACCATATATTTT. This translates into CASSLGQENTIYF.

Only a few counts were recorded for this clone. Other nucleotide sequences in the sample specify the same CDR3. This chain links TRBV27 with TRBJ2-3; D is undetermined. Germline V gene lookup returns CDR1 MNHEY and CDR2 SMNVEV (reference sequence). This CDR3 region has 13 residues. V was cut by 2 bases and J by 1 base, with 4 bases left in between. Here the CDR3 DNA reads TGTGCCAGCAGTTTACGGGGCACAGATACGCAGTATTTT. Translating it yields CASSLRGTDTQYF.

The chain is built from TRBV3-1 (or the pseudogene TRBV3-2) and TRBJ2-3; D is possibly TRBD1 (6 bases). This CDR3 contains 15 residues. V lost 0 bases and J lost 6, with 13 bases in between. The germline CDR1 and CDR2 sequences are LGHDT and YNNKEL (reference sequence). This CDR3 reads CASSQEPGTGDTQYF. DNA for the CDR3: TGTGCCAGCAGCCAAGAACCGGGAACAGGGGATACGCAGTATTTT.

The chain combines TRBV3-1 (or the pseudogene TRBV3-2) with TRBJ1-5; 10 nucleotides match TRBD1. Per the germline V gene, CDR1 is LGHDT and CDR2 is YNNKEL (reference sequence). The CDR3 is 16 amino acids. V shed 3 bases, J shed 2 bases, and the junction held 4 bases outside the gene matches. CDR3 in amino acids: CASSQTGGAGNQPQHF. The CDR3 DNA follows: TGTGCCAGCAGCCAGACAGGGGGCGCAGGCAATCAGCCCCAGCATTTT.

The genes are TRBV2 and TRBJ2-1; 11 bases are shared with TRBD2. CDR1 and CDR2 from the germline V gene are SNHLY and FYNNEI. The CDR3 spans 17 residues. V dropped 5 bases and J dropped 6; count of bases not matched to a gene: 12. The CDR3: CASSRYILAGVINEQFF. The DNA for the CDR3 is TGTGCCAGCAGTCGATACATACTAGCGGGAGTGATCAATGAGCAGTTCTTC. Variable domain in full (rest from reference TRBV2 and TRBJ2-1): EPEVTQTPSHQVTQMGQEVILRCVPISNHLYFYWYRQILGQKVEFLVSFYNNEISEKSEIFDDQFSVERPDGSNFTLKIRSTKLEDSAMYFCASSRYILAGVINEQFFGPGTRLTVL.

The V gene is TRBV7-2, the J gene TRBJ2-5; D remains ambiguous. This CDR3 is 13 amino acids long. With 7 bases removed from V and 1 base from J, the gap between germline ends came to 10 bases. Germline CDR1 SGHTA, CDR2 FQGNSA. CDR3 loop: CASTTLTQETQYF. The CDR3 DNA follows: TGTGCCAGCACCACCTTAACCCAAGAGACCCAGTACTTC.